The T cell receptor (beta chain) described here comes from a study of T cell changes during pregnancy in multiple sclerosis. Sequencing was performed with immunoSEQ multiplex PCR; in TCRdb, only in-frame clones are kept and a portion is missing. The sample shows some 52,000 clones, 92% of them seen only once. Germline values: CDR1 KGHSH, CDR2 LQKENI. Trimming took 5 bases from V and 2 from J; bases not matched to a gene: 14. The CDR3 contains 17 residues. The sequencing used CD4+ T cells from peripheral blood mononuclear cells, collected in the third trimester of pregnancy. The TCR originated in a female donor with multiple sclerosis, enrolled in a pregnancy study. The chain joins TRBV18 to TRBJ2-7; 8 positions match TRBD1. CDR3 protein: CASSDHLQGALTYEQYF. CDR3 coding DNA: TGTGCCAGCTCAGACCACCTCCAGGGGGCCCTCACCTACGAGCAGTACTTC.